This is a list of T cell receptor beta chains from one sample in a study of T cell responses to AZD1222 COVID-19 vaccine. Using immunoSEQ multiplex PCR, the repertoire was profiled, and TCRdb retains in-frame clones only, with some absent. The sample holds 130,000 to 150,000 clones, 75% to 95% seen once. Sequences were derived from peripheral blood, sampled on day 0 of MenACWY control vaccination. These receptors came from an adult in good health. CDR3s include the opening cysteine and the closing phenylalanine or tryptophan. Fields, in order: J gene, clone size, D gene, V gene, CDR3 protein, CDR3 DNA. The D gene is left open where the match is weak. Clone size is shown for a subset of rows, as once, few, many or a class of expanded clone.

J: TRBJ2-7; size: NA; D: NA; V: TRBV6-1; CDR3: CASSDPGNYEQYF; DNA: TGTGCCAGCAGTGACCCCGGGAACTACGAGCAGTACTTC
J: TRBJ1-1; size: NA; D: NA; V: TRBV2; CDR3: CASRVGTEAFF; DNA: TGTGCCAGCCGGGTCGGCACTGAAGCTTTCTTT
J: TRBJ1-6; size: once; D: NA; V: TRBV5-1; CDR3: CASSLGRTDNSPLHF; DNA: TGCGCCAGCAGCTTGGGTCGGACAGATAATTCACCCCTCCACTTT
J: TRBJ2-3; size: NA; D: NA; V: TRBV19; CDR3: CASSMTGRITDTQYF; DNA: TGTGCCAGTAGTATGACGGGCAGAATCACAGATACGCAGTATTTT
J: TRBJ1-1; size: NA; D: NA; V: TRBV5-1; CDR3: CASSQQGRNTEAFF; DNA: TGCGCCAGCAGTCAACAGGGCAGGAACACTGAAGCTTTCTTT
J: TRBJ2-7; size: NA; D: TRBD2; V: TRBV4-2; CDR3: CASSQPPVRGRGSEQYF; DNA: TGTGCCAGCAGCCAACCCCCCGTGAGAGGGAGGGGTAGCGAGCAGTACTTC
J: TRBJ1-2; size: NA; D: NA; V: TRBV5-6; CDR3: CASSPGTALLYGYTF; DNA: TGTGCCAGCAGCCCGGGGACCGCGCTTCTCTATGGCTACACCTTC
J: TRBJ1-5; size: NA; D: NA; V: TRBV28; CDR3: CASSLGRNRGNQPQHF; DNA: TGTGCCAGCAGTTTGGGGAGGAACAGGGGCAATCAGCCCCAGCATTTT
J: TRBJ2-2; size: NA; D: TRBD2; V: TRBV5-6; CDR3: CASSLGLAVNTGELFF; DNA: TGTGCCAGCAGCTTAGGACTAGCGGTTAACACCGGGGAGCTGTTTTTT
J: TRBJ1-3; size: NA; D: NA; V: TRBV10-3; CDR3: CAILKRQGQNSGNTIYF; DNA: TGTGCCATCCTAAAAAGGCAGGGTCAGAACTCTGGAAACACCATATATTTT
J: TRBJ1-1; size: many; D: NA; V: TRBV6-5; CDR3: CASSYRNTEAFF; DNA: TGTGCCAGCAGTTACCGGAACACTGAAGCTTTCTTT
J: TRBJ2-2; size: NA; D: TRBD2; V: TRBV3-1/TRBV3-2; CDR3: CASSHANSGRRTGELFF; DNA: TGTGCCAGCAGCCACGCGAATAGCGGGAGACGAACCGGGGAGCTGTTTTTT
J: TRBJ2-4; size: NA; D: TRBD2; V: TRBV24-1; CDR3: CATSDSGSGKNIQYF; DNA: TGTGCCACCAGTGATAGCGGGAGTGGCAAAAACATTCAGTACTTC
J: TRBJ1-1; size: NA; D: TRBD1; V: TRBV27; CDR3: CASSLSHRGGTEAFF; DNA: TGTGCCAGCAGTTTATCCCACAGGGGGGGGACTGAAGCTTTCTTT
J: TRBJ2-2; size: NA; D: NA; V: TRBV7-2; CDR3: CASSFRTVNTGELFF; DNA: TGTGCCAGCAGCTTCCGGACAGTAAACACCGGGGAGCTGTTTTTT
J: TRBJ2-3; size: NA; D: TRBD2; V: TRBV5-1; CDR3: CASSLPRLAGARGTDTQYF; DNA: TGCGCCAGCAGCTTACCACGACTAGCGGGAGCTCGTGGCACAGATACGCAGTATTTT
J: TRBJ1-5; size: once; D: NA; V: TRBV9; CDR3: CASGRQGNQPQHF; DNA: TGTGCCAGCGGGCGGCAGGGGAATCAGCCCCAGCATTTT
J: TRBJ2-7; size: NA; D: NA; V: TRBV6-6; CDR3: CASSYGGTAYEQYF; DNA: TGTGCCAGCAGTTACGGTGGCACAGCCTACGAGCAGTACTTC
J: TRBJ1-1; size: NA; D: NA; V: TRBV3-1/TRBV3-2; CDR3: CASSSEVGTEAFF; DNA: TGTGCCAGCAGCTCGGAGGTGGGGACTGAAGCTTTCTTT
J: TRBJ1-1; size: once; D: NA; V: TRBV7-9; CDR3: CASSHGQNSMNTEAFF; DNA: TGTGCCAGCAGCCATGGACAGAATTCTATGAACACTGAAGCTTTCTTT
J: TRBJ1-2; size: NA; D: NA; V: TRBV20-1; CDR3: CSARSVYGYTF; DNA: TGCAGTGCTAGATCAGTATATGGCTACACCTTC
J: TRBJ1-2; size: NA; D: NA; V: TRBV7-3; CDR3: CASSPATGGYTF; DNA: TGTGCCAGCAGCCCAGCAACGGGGGGCTACACCTTC
J: TRBJ2-1; size: NA; D: NA; V: TRBV10-3; CDR3: CAISYNSYNEQFF; DNA: TGTGCCATCAGCTACAACTCCTACAATGAGCAGTTCTTC
J: TRBJ1-1; size: NA; D: NA; V: TRBV3-1/TRBV3-2; CDR3: CASSHPFWGREGTEAFF; DNA: TGTGCCAGCAGCCACCCATTCTGGGGCCGCGAAGGTACTGAAGCTTTCTTT
J: TRBJ1-1; size: NA; D: NA; V: TRBV7-6; CDR3: CASSLEGVEGAFF; DNA: TGTGCCAGCAGCTTAGAGGGGGTGGAGGGCGCTTTCTTT
J: TRBJ1-2; size: NA; D: NA; V: TRBV6-5; CDR3: CASSYSPGSNYGYTF; DNA: TGTGCCAGCAGTTATTCTCCAGGTTCTAACTATGGCTACACCTTC
J: TRBJ2-1; size: few; D: TRBD2; V: TRBV9; CDR3: CASSESPLGGDPINEQFF; DNA: TGTGCCAGCAGCGAAAGCCCCCTCGGGGGGGACCCAATCAATGAGCAGTTCTTC
J: TRBJ2-1; size: NA; D: NA; V: TRBV5-1; CDR3: CASSLTSNEQFF; DNA: TGCGCCAGCAGCTTGACCTCTAATGAGCAGTTCTTC
J: TRBJ1-2; size: NA; D: NA; V: TRBV4-1; CDR3: CASSRGADSSYGYTF; DNA: TGCGCCAGCAGCCGGGGAGCAGATTCTAGCTATGGCTACACCTTC
J: TRBJ1-1; size: NA; D: TRBD1; V: TRBV19; CDR3: CASSQGVTEAFF; DNA: TGTGCCAGTAGCCAGGGGGTCACTGAAGCTTTCTTT
J: TRBJ2-1; size: NA; D: NA; V: TRBV10-2; CDR3: CASSEIIRSAAYNEQFF; DNA: TGCGCCAGCAGTGAGATCATCCGGAGCGCGGCCTACAATGAGCAGTTCTTC
J: TRBJ1-2; size: once; D: TRBD1; V: TRBV7-9; CDR3: CASSRGQGINYGYTF; DNA: TGTGCCAGCAGCAGGGGACAGGGAATAAACTATGGCTACACCTTC
J: TRBJ2-2; size: NA; D: NA; V: TRBV4-1; CDR3: CASSQGKPQYGELFF; DNA: TGCGCCAGCAGCCAAGGGAAACCACAGTACGGGGAGCTGTTTTTT
J: TRBJ2-7; size: NA; D: TRBD2; V: TRBV28; CDR3: CASSLHGGGYSYEQYF; DNA: TGTGCCAGCAGTTTACATGGCGGGGGGTACTCCTACGAGCAGTACTTC
J: TRBJ1-1; size: NA; D: NA; V: TRBV12-3/TRBV12-4; CDR3: CASAPPPNTEAFF; DNA: TGTGCCAGCGCCCCCCCACCGAACACTGAAGCTTTCTTT
J: TRBJ2-6; size: once; D: NA; V: TRBV5-1; CDR3: CASSPFPQDFTGANVLTF; DNA: TGCGCCAGCAGCCCTTTTCCACAGGACTTCACTGGGGCCAACGTCCTGACTTTC
J: TRBJ2-2; size: NA; D: NA; V: TRBV9; CDR3: CASSAGPSGTGELFF; DNA: TGTGCCAGCAGCGCCGGGCCCAGTGGCACCGGGGAGCTGTTTTTT
J: TRBJ1-2; size: NA; D: NA; V: TRBV19; CDR3: CASSSGEYGYTF; DNA: TGTGCCAGTAGTAGCGGGGAGTATGGCTACACCTTC
J: TRBJ1-1; size: once; D: TRBD1; V: TRBV6-5; CDR3: CASSYRRTGTEAFF; DNA: TGTGCCAGCAGTTACAGGAGGACAGGGACTGAAGCTTTCTTT
J: TRBJ2-5; size: NA; D: NA; V: TRBV20-1; CDR3: CSASRGGSQETQYF; DNA: TGCAGTGCTAGTAGAGGAGGGTCGCAAGAGACCCAGTACTTC
J: TRBJ2-1; size: NA; D: TRBD2; V: TRBV4-1; CDR3: CASSHPTSGSLDNEQFF; DNA: TGCGCCAGCAGCCACCCGACTAGCGGGAGTCTTGACAATGAGCAGTTCTTC
J: TRBJ2-1; size: NA; D: TRBD1; V: TRBV19; CDR3: CASRRRQGANEQFF; DNA: TGTGCCAGTAGGCGTCGACAGGGGGCAAATGAGCAGTTCTTC
J: TRBJ1-2; size: NA; D: NA; V: TRBV5-5; CDR3: CASSRSGRDLGGYTF; DNA: TGTGCCAGCAGCCGTTCTGGTAGAGACCTTGGAGGCTACACCTTC
J: TRBJ1-5; size: NA; D: NA; V: TRBV14; CDR3: CASSQEAWGVLEGNQPQHF; DNA: TGTGCCAGCAGCCAAGAAGCTTGGGGAGTCTTGGAGGGGAATCAGCCCCAGCATTTT
J: TRBJ1-1; size: few; D: NA; V: TRBV6-5; CDR3: CAARGWDTEAFF; DNA: TGTGCCGCTAGGGGATGGGACACTGAAGCTTTCTTT
J: TRBJ2-3; size: once; D: NA; V: TRBV5-6; CDR3: CASRYNRAWRTQYF; DNA: TGTGCCAGCAGGTACAACCGGGCGTGGCGTACGCAGTATTTT
J: TRBJ1-2; size: NA; D: NA; V: TRBV28; CDR3: CASSLGGWDGYTF; DNA: TGTGCCAGCAGTTTGGGGGGGTGGGATGGCTACACCTTC
J: TRBJ1-5; size: NA; D: NA; V: TRBV12-3/TRBV12-4; CDR3: CASRDSNNQPQHF; DNA: TGTGCCAGCCGGGACTCGAACAATCAGCCCCAGCATTTT
J: TRBJ2-7; size: NA; D: NA; V: TRBV7-9; CDR3: CASSSLPYEQYF; DNA: TGTGCCAGCAGCTCCCTCCCCTACGAGCAGTACTTC